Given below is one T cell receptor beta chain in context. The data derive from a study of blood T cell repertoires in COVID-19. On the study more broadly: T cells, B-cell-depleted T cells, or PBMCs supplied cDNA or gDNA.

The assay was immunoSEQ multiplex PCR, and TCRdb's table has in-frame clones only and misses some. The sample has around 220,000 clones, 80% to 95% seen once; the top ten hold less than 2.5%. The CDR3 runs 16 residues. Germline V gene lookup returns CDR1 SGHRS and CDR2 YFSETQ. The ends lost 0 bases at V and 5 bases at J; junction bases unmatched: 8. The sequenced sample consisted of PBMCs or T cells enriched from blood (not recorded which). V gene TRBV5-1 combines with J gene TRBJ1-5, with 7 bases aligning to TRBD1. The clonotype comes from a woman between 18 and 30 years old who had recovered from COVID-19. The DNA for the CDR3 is TGCGCCAGCAGCTTGGTTCCGGGACAGAGTCATCAGCCCCAGCATTTT. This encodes CASSLVPGQSHQPQHF.